This T cell receptor (beta chain) was identified in a study of blood T cell repertoires in COVID-19. Germline V lookup: CDR1 SGHTA, CDR2 FQGTGA. The CDR3 spans 16 residues. Trimming removed 2 bases at V and 4 bases at J, with 18 bases between. Using immunoSEQ multiplex PCR, the repertoire was profiled, and TCRdb retains in-frame clones only, with some absent. The sample records about 100,000 clones, roughly nine tenths being singletons. The TCR originated in a man in his 60s with acute or convalescent COVID-19. This chain connects TRBV7-3 to TRBJ2-7; D is possibly TRBD2 (5 bases). Source material: peripheral blood. The CDR3 reads CASSLFDSSLGYEQYF. In nucleotides, the CDR3 is TGTGCCAGCAGCTTATTCGACTCTAGCCTCGGTTACGAGCAGTACTTC.